This T cell receptor beta chain came from a study of blood T cell repertoires in COVID-19. Study overall: The samples span acute and convalescent COVID-19 from the United States, Italy and Spain. Sources were T cells, B-cell-depleted T cells, or PBMCs; the material itself was cDNA or gDNA.

Study processing details: Reference gene primer amplification gave nucleated cell count estimates. Data came from immunoSEQ multiplex PCR; TCRdb stores just in-frame clones and leaves some out. The V and J calls and clone size are taken from that table; D and trimming were inferred from the DNA. Here the sample spans about 45,000 clones, roughly nine tenths being singletons. From germline, CDR1 is KGHSH and CDR2 LQKENI. V lost 2 bases and J 1 base, leaving 9 bases between the germline ends. The CDR3 runs 15 residues. The TCR comes from a human donor in a cohort sampled during active COVID-19. The sequencing sample was made of peripheral blood. The chain joins TRBV18 to TRBJ2-1; the D gene is possibly TRBD1 (5 bases). The CDR3 here is CASSPSRVSYNEQFF. CDR3 bases: TGTGCCAGCTCACCATCCAGGGTATCCTACAATGAGCAGTTCTTC.